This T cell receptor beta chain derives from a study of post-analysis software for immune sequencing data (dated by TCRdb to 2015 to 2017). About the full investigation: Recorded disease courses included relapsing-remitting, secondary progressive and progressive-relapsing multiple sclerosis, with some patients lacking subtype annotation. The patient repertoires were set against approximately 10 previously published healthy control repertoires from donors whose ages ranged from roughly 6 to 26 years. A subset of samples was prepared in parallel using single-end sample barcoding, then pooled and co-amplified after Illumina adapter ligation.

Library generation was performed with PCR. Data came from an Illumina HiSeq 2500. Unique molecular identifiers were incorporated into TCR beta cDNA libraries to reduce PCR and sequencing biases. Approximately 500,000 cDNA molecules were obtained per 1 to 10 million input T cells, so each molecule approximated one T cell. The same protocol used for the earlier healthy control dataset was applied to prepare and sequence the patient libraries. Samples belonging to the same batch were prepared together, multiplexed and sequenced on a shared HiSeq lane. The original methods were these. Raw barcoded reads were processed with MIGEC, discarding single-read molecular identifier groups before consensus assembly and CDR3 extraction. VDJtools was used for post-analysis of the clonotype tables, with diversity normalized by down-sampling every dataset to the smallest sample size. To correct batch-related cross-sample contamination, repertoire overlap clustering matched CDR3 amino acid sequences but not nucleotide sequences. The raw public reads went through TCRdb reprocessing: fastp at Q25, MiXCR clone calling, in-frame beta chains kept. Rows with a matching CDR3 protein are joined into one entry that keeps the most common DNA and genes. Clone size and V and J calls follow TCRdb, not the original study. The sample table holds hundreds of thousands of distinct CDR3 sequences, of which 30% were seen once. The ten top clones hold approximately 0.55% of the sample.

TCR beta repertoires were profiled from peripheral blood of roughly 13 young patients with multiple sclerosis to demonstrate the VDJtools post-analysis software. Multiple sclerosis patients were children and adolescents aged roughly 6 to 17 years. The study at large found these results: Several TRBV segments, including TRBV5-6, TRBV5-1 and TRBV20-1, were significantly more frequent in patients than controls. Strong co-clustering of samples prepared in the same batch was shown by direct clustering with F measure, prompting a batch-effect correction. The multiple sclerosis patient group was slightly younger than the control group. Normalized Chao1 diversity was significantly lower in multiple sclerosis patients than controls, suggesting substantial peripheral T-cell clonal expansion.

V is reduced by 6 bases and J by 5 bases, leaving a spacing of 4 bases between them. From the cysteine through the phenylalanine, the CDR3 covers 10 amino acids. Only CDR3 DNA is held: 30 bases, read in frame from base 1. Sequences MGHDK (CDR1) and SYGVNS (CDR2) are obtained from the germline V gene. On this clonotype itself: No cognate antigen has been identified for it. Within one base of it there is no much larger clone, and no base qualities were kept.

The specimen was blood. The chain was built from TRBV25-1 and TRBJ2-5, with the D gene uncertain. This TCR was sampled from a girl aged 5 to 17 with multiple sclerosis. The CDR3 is CASRAETQYF. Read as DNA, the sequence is TGTGCCAGCAGGGCGGAGACCCAGTACTTC.